This TCR beta chain was recorded in a study of OX40 agonist ivuxolimab in advanced cancers. Background on the study: Participants averaged 60 years of age (range roughly 23 to 90) and were roughly 83% male.

General study results and limits: Antigens targeted by the expanded peripheral T cells were not determined. Dosing at 0.1 to 3.0 mg/kg was accompanied by clonal expansion of CD4+ and CD8+ blood T cells by week 6.

Points on this clone: Its cognate antigen is unknown.

Some clones are missing from TCRdb's copy, which holds only in-frame ones; the method was immunoSEQ multiplex PCR. The top ten clones hold about 1.6% of a sample with about 74,000 clones, 75% to 85% of them seen once. Trimming left V 0 bases short and J 2 bases short, with 13 bases between. The germline CDR1 and CDR2 sequences are SGDLS and YYNGEE. The CDR3 spans 16 residues. Patients had blood sampled at baseline and again on cycle 4 day 1 and cycle 7 day 1. This clonotype was obtained from an adult with an advanced solid tumor such as melanoma, head and neck, liver or kidney cancer. Sequenced here: CD4+ or CD8+ T cells sorted from blood, sampled in a trial of the OX40 agonist ivuxolimab. The chain joins TRBV9 to TRBJ2-3; D call uncertain. The CDR3: CASSVELEQLTDTQYF. CDR3 DNA: TGTGCCAGCAGCGTAGAATTGGAACAGCTCACAGATACGCAGTATTTT.